This TCR beta chain is from a study of blood T cell repertoires in COVID-19. Cohort 3 donors were reported recovered after two negative PCRs, clearance, or symptom resolution. Authors' methods: From reference gene primer amplification, estimates of nucleated cell counts were derived. Assay: immunoSEQ multiplex PCR; the TCRdb copy retains only in-frame clones and omits some. The DNA gave D and trimming, while V, J and clone size come from that table. This sample has over 150,000 clones; roughly 85% occur once, and the top ten carry about 6.3%. Germline V gene sequence: CDR1 SGHVS, CDR2 FQNEAQ. V lost 2 bases and J lost 7, with 12 bases in between. This CDR3 has 14 residues. This clone was seen ten or more times.

Sequencing used PBMCs or T cells enriched from blood (not recorded which). The sequence came from a man aged 40-55 years who had recovered from COVID-19. The chain links TRBV7-8 to TRBJ1-5; D remains ambiguous. CDR3 sequence (DNA): TGTGCCAGCAGCTTATTTGAAGCGGGACAGCCCCAGCATTTT. Its protein product is CASSLFEAGQPQHF.